This T cell receptor (beta chain) was profiled in a study of T-cell reconstitution after alpha-beta-depleted transplantation in children. Study-wide results and caveats: Newly produced T cells mostly provided counts and TCRbeta diversity after one year, as hyperexpanded clones declined. Several hundred expanded graft clones reportedly gave rise to the alpha-beta T cells present about two months after transplant. Diversity of TCRbeta at day 60 was high in some patients, arising from surviving recipient T cells and thymic progenitors.

This clonotype showed up many times. Its target is not known. After removal of 5 bases from V and 2 bases from J, the junction contained 4 bases not matched to a gene. CDR1 is DFQATT, CDR2 SNEGSKA, per germline (reference sequence). The CDR3 sequence is 14 residues long. Unique molecular identifiers tagged the TCRbeta library. TCRdb re-analysed the PCR reads in MiXCR, keeping a single row per CDR3 protein. This table has roughly 120,000 distinct CDR3 sequences, about 23% appearing once. This TCR was sampled from a male patient under 10 years old who had a stem cell transplant for chronic granulomatous disease, so the T cells may come from the graft donor. The sequences come from PBMCs, mostly from graft donor cells, collected 180 days after TCRalphabeta/CD19-depleted stem cell transplant. The V and J genes are TRBV20-1 and TRBJ2-7; TRBD2 matches at 12 bases. The CDR3 spells CSALLAGGPYEQYF. CDR3 DNA sequence: TGCAGTGCTTTACTAGCGGGAGGCCCCTACGAGCAGTACTTC.